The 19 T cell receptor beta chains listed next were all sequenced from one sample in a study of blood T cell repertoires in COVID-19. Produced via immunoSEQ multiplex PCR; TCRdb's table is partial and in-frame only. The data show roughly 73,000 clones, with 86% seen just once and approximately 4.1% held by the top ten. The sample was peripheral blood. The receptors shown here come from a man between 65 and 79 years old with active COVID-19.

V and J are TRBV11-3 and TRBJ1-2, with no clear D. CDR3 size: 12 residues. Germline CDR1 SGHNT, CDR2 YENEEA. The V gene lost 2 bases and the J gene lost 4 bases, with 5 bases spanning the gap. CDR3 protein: CASSLSLYGYTF. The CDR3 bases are TGTGCCAGCAGCTTAAGCCTCTATGGCTACACCTTC.

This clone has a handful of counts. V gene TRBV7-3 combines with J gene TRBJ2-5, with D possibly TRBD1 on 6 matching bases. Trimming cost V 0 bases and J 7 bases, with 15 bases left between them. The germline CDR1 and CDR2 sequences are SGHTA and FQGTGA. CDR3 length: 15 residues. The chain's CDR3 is CASSLTGATAGTQYF. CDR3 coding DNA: TGTGCCAGCAGCTTAACGGGGGCTACCGCCGGGACCCAGTACTTC.

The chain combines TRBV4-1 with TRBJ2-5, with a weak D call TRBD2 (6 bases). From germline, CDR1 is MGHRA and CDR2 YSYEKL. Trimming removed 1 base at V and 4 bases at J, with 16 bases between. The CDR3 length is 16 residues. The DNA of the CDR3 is TGCGCCAGCAGCCAAGGGCCCGGGGGATGGGTAGAGACCCAGTACTTC. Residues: CASSQGPGGWVETQYF.

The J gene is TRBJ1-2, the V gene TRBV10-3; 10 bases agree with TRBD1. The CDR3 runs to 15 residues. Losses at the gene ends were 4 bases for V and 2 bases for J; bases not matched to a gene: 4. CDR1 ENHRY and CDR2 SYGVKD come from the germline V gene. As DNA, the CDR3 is TGTGCCATCAGTGGCCAGGACAGGGGGAACTATGGCTACACCTTC. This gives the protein CAISGQDRGNYGYTF.

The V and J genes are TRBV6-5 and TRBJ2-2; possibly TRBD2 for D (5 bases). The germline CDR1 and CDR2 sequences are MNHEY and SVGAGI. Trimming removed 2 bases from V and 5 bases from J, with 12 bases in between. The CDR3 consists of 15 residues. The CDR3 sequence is CASSYERPPTGELFF. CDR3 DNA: TGTGCCAGCAGTTACGAGCGGCCACCTACCGGGGAGCTGTTTTTT.

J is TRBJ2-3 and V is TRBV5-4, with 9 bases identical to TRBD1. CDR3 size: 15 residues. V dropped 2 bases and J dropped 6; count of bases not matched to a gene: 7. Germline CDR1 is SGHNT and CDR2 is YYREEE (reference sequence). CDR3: CASSFAPTGGDTQYF. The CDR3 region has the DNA TGTGCCAGCAGCTTTGCCCCGACAGGGGGGGATACGCAGTATTTT.

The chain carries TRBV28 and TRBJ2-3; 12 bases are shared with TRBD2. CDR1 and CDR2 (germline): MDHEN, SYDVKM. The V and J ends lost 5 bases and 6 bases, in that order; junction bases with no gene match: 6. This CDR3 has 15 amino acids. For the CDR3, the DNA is TGTGCCAGCAGTACCCTAGCGGGAGGGAGGGATACGCAGTATTTT. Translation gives CASSTLAGGRDTQYF.

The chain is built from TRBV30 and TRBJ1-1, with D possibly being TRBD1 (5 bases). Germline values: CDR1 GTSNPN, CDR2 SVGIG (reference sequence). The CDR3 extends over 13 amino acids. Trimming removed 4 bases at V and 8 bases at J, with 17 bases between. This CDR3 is CAWTRGGDREAFF. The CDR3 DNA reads TGTGCCTGGACCCGGGGGGGAGATAGGGAAGCTTTCTTT.

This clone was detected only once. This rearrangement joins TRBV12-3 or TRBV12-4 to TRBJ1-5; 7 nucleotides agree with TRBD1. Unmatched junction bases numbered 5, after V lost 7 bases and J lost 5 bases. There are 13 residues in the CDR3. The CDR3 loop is CASTHQGDQPQHF. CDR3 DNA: TGTGCCAGCACCCACCAGGGGGATCAGCCCCAGCATTTT.

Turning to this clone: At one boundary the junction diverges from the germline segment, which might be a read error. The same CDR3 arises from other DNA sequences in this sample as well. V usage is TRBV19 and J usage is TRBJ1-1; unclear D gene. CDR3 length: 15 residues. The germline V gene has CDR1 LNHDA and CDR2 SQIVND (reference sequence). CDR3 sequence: CASSIGAGINTEAFF. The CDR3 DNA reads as TGTGCCAGTAGCATAGGTGCCGGGATCAACACTGAAGCTTTCTTT.

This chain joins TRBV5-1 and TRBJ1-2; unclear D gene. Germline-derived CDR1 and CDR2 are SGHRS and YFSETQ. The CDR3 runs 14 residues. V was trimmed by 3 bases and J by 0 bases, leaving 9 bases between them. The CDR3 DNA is TGCGCCAGCAGCTCCGGACTGACTAACTATGGCTACACCTTC. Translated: CASSSGLTNYGYTF.

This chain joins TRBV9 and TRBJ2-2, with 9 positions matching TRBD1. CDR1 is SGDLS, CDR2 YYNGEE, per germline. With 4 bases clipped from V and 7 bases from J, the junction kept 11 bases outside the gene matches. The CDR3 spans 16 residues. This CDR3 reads CASSPRTGARVGELFF. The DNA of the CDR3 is TGTGCCAGCAGCCCCAGGACAGGGGCGCGTGTCGGGGAGCTGTTTTTT.

The CDR3 DNA sequence: TGTGCCAGCAGCCCCCCGGGGGTCGATACGCAGTATTTT. Its protein is CASSPPGVDTQYF. The chain employs TRBV7-8 and TRBJ2-3; perhaps TRBD2 as D (6 bases). V lost 5 bases and J lost 6, with 12 bases in between. The CDR3 has 13 residues. The germline V gene has CDR1 SGHVS and CDR2 FQNEAQ.

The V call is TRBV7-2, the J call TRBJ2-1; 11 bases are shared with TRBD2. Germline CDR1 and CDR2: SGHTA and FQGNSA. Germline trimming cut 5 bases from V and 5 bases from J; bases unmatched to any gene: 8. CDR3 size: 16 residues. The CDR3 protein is CASSPTSGRGHNEQFF. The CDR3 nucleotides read TGTGCCAGCAGCCCAACTAGCGGGAGAGGCCACAATGAGCAGTTCTTC.

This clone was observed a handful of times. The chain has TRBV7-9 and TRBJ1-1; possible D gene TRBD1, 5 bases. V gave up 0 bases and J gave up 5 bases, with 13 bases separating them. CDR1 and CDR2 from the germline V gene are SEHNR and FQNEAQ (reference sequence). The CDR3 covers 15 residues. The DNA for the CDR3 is TGTGCCAGCAGCTTAGCCTTGGGGGAGGGGACTGAAGCTTTCTTT. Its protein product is CASSLALGEGTEAFF.

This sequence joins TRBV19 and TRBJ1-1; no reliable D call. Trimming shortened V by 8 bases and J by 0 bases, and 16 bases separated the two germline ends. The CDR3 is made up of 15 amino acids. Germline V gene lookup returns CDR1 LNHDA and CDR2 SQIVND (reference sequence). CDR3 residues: CASGSPSFMNTEAFF. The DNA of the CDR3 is TGTGCCAGTGGGAGCCCCTCGTTCATGAACACTGAAGCTTTCTTT.

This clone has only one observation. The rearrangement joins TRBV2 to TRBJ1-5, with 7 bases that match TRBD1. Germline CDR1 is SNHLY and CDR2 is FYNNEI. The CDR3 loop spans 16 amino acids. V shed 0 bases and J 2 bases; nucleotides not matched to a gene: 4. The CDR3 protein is CASSEAQGVGNQPQHF. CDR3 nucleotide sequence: TGTGCCAGCAGTGAAGCGCAGGGGGTGGGCAATCAGCCCCAGCATTTT.

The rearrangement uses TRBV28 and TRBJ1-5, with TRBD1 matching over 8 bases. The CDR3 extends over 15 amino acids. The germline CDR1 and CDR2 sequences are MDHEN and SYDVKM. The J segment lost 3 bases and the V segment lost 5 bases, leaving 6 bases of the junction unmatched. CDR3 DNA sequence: TGTGCCAGCAGTGGGCGACAGGGGCCCAATCAGCCCCAGCATTTT. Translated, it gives CASSGRQGPNQPQHF.

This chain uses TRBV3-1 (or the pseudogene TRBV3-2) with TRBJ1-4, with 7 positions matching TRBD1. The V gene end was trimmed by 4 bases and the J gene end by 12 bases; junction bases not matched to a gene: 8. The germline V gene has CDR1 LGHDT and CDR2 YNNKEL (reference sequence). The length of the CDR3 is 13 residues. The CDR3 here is CASSRDSFLELFF. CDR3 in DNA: TGTGCCAGCAGCCGGGACAGCTTTTTAGAACTGTTTTTT.